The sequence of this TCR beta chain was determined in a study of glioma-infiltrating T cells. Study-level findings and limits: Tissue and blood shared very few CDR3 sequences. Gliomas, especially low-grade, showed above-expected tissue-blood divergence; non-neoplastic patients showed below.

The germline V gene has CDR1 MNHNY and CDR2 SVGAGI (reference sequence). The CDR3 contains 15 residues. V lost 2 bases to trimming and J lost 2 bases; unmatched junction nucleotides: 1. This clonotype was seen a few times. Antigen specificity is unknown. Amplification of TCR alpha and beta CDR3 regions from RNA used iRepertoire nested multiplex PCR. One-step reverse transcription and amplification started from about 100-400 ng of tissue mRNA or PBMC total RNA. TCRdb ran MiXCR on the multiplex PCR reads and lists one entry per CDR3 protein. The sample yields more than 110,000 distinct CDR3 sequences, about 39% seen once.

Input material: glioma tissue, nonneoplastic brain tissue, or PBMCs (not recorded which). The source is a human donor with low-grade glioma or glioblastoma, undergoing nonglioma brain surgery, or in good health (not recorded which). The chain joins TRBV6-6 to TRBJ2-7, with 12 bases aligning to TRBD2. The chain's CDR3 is CASSYASGRAYEQYF. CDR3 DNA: TGTGCCAGCAGTTACGCTAGCGGGAGGGCCTACGAGCAGTACTTC.